What follows describes a single T cell receptor beta chain. Its antigen is currently unknown. This sample is part of a study of cytomegalovirus exposure and HLA in healthy donors. The study, taken as a whole, reports: Clonal expansion was found to be greater in HLA-associated TCR beta chains than in equally common others in a later analysis. Fewer N-insertions (relative to the roughly 720-donor mean) were reportedly seen in an Asian-associated ancestry cluster in a later analysis. The authors later found TCR association rates varying by HLA locus, with DRB1 most and HLA-C fewest.

The PCR used 60 Vbeta and 13 Jbeta primers. The assay was immunoSEQ multiplex PCR, and TCRdb's table has in-frame clones only and misses some. Of 120,000 to 150,000 clones detected, about three quarters appear once; the ten largest clones hold about 3%. The germline CDR1 and CDR2 sequences are KGHSH and LQKENI. CDR3 length: 16 residues. V was trimmed by 2 bases and J by 3 bases, leaving 14 bases between them. The sequence was obtained from a man aged 35 to 55 in good health and CMV-seropositive. Sample: PBMCs. The gene calls are TRBV18 and TRBJ2-1, with unresolved D. The CDR3 DNA follows: TGTGCCAGCTCACCATTTTCGTGGAGCAGCTACAATGAGCAGTTCTTC. Translating gives CASSPFSWSSYNEQFF.